A single TCR beta chain is shown here with its context. Its antigen is unknown. This record belongs to a study of cytomegalovirus exposure and HLA in healthy donors. Study details: One earlier analysis, a look at about 179 million T cells, found approximately 120 million unique TCR beta sequences. General study results and limits: Analyzed later, association rates of TCRs varied across HLA loci, with DRB1 most and HLA-C fewest. Researchers catalogued around 150 TCR beta chains as cytomegalovirus-associated. TCR beta V- and J-gene trimming, according to a later analysis, was linked to a missense DCLRE1C variant.

Looked up from germline, CDR1 is SNHLY and CDR2 is FYNNEI. Between the trimmed V and J ends, which lost 6 bases and 8 bases, there was a span of 19 bases. The CDR3 runs to 15 residues. Amplification used 60 Vbeta primers and 13 Jbeta primers. TCRdb's table, derived via immunoSEQ multiplex PCR, lists solely in-frame clones and lacks some. The data show a few hundred thousand clones, 70% to 90% seen once. The TCR sequence derives from a man younger than 40 in good health and CMV-seronegative. Sequenced sample: PBMCs. The chain is built from TRBV2 and TRBJ1-4; D is possibly TRBD1 (5 bases). DNA for the CDR3: TGTGCCAGCAGAGGCCAGGGCTTCGAAGGGGAAAAACTGTTTTTT. This gives the protein CASRGQGFEGEKLFF. The full variable domain, completed using reference TRBV2 and TRBJ1-4, is EPEVTQTPSHQVTQMGQEVILRCVPISNHLYFYWYRQILGQKVEFLVSFYNNEISEKSEIFDDQFSVERPDGSNFTLKIRSTKLEDSAMYFCASRGQGFEGEKLFFGSGTQLSVL.